What follows is one T cell receptor (beta chain) and its context. What it binds is unknown. In germline, CDR1 is SQVTM, CDR2 ANQGSEA. The CDR3 is 13 amino acids. The repertoire was sequenced with immunoSEQ multiplex PCR; TCRdb's copy has only in-frame clones and lacks some. The sample shows more than 15,000 clones, about 85% of them seen only once. This specimen belongs to a study of CD4+ T cells in melanoma. Findings and limits, study-wide: A reported correlation linked neoantigen-specific CD4+ T cells to CD8+, macrophage and B cell function.

This sequence originates from a human donor with melanoma. This chain uses TRBV29-1 with TRBJ2-5; the D gene is possibly TRBD2 (6 bases). The J call may be in error: the DNA end matches TRBJ2-7 better. What was sequenced was cells from a culture (not recorded whether cultured in vitro). CDR3 nucleotide sequence: TGCAGCGCCTCGGAGGGCCACGAAGGCGAGCAGTACTTC. Translation gives CSASEGHEGEQYF.